What follows is one T cell receptor beta chain and its context. The data stem from a study of blood T cells in healthy people across ages. For the second PCR, which ran for about 6 to 12 cycles, a sample-barcoded 5' primer and a J-beta primer mix were used. MiXCR, run by TCRdb on the 5' RACE reads, gives a single entry per CDR3 protein. The sample holds about 600,000 distinct CDR3 sequences, more than 45% seen once. This TCR derives from a man older than 75 in good health. The sequenced sample was blood.

The DNA for the CDR3 is TGTGCCAGCTCACCCCAGGACACCTACACCGGGGAGCTGTTTTTT. Amino acid sequence: CASSPQDTYTGELFF. This chain connects TRBV18 to TRBJ2-2; possibly TRBD1 for D (5 bases). CDR1 is KGHSH, CDR2 LQKENI, per germline. V was clipped by 3 bases and J by 3 bases, with 11 bases between them. The length of the CDR3 is 15 residues.